Shown below are 8 T cell receptor beta chains from a single sample sequenced in a study of shared clonotypes between healthy human individuals. Using immunoSEQ multiplex PCR, the repertoire was profiled, and TCRdb retains in-frame clones only, with some absent. The table has about 480,000 clones, around 74% seen once; the top ten hold 13%. What was sequenced was PBMCs. These receptors were taken from a woman aged 40 to 50 in good health. Some clones in this sample may be carry-over from other donors' samples.

V usage is TRBV28 and J usage is TRBJ2-7; 9 bases line up with TRBD2. CDR3 length: 13 residues. Germline-derived CDR1 and CDR2 are MDHEN and SYDVKM. V trimming: 6 bases; J trimming: 9 bases; junction bases outside the gene matches: 9. The CDR3 sequence: CASRVPGLAGQYF. DNA of the CDR3: TGTGCCAGCAGAGTTCCGGGACTAGCAGGGCAGTACTTC.

This clone turned up a few times. J is TRBJ2-3 and V is TRBV6-7; D might be TRBD2 (5 bases). TRBV6-7 is annotated as an ORF whose role is uncertain. CDR3 length: 18 amino acids. V was clipped by 4 bases and J by 2 bases, with 22 bases between them. The CDR3 region has the DNA TGTGCCAGCAGTTTCCCCACTGCTCGACTGGGAGTCACAGATACGCAGTATTTT. Its translation: CASSFPTARLGVTDTQYF.

This chain uses TRBV6-6 with TRBJ2-7, with 7 bases fitting TRBD2. V trimming: 0 bases; J trimming: 6 bases; junction bases outside the gene matches: 5. The germline CDR1 and CDR2 sequences are MNHNY and SVGAGI (reference sequence). The CDR3 has 14 residues. The DNA for the CDR3 is TGTGCCAGCAGTTACTCCCGGGAGGTCCCCGAGCAGTACTTC. The encoded protein is CASSYSREVPEQYF.

The V call is TRBV5-5, the J call TRBJ2-1; no reliable D call. The ends were cut back, 5 bases at V and 5 bases at J, with 11 bases in the middle. This CDR3 is 13 amino acids long. Per germline, CDR1 SGHKS and CDR2 YYEKEE (reference sequence). CDR3 loop: CASSKDWNNEQFF. CDR3 sequence (DNA): TGTGCCAGCAGTAAAGACTGGAACAATGAGCAGTTCTTC.

In the case of this clone: This specimen includes other DNA sequences encoding the same CDR3. The chain uses TRBV7-9 and TRBJ1-2; 7 bases are a match to TRBD1. Germline V gives CDR1 SEHNR, CDR2 FQNEAQ (reference sequence). CDR3 size: 13 residues. The CDR3 loop is CSFRGSSNYGYTF. The CDR3 bases are TGTTCTTTCAGGGGGTCATCTAACTATGGCTACACCTTC.

The V call is TRBV2, the J call TRBJ2-3, with 9 bases aligning to TRBD2. This CDR3 has 15 amino acids. Germline trimming cut 6 bases from V and 1 base from J; bases unmatched to any gene: 5. CDR1 and CDR2 from the germline V gene are SNHLY and FYNNEI. The CDR3 loop reads CASRGRLAGTDTQYF. The CDR3 DNA reads as TGTGCCAGCAGGGGGAGACTAGCGGGCACAGATACGCAGTATTTT.

The chain couples TRBV15 to TRBJ1-3; TRBD1 agrees at 7 bases. CDR1 and CDR2 (germline): LNHNV, YYDKDF (reference sequence). Trimming cost V 8 bases and J 0 bases; bases outside gene matches: 7. There are 15 residues in the CDR3. DNA for the CDR3: TGTGCCACCCGACAGGGTCTTAGCTCTGGAAACACCATATATTTT. Translation: CATRQGLSSGNTIYF.

This chain uses TRBV7-2 with TRBJ2-2; TRBD1 aligns across 9 bases. The ends lost 5 bases at V and 7 bases at J; junction bases unmatched: 8. Germline V gives CDR1 SGHTA, CDR2 FQGNSA. This CDR3 comprises 15 residues. The chain's CDR3 is CASSLMGQGNGELFF. The CDR3 nucleotides are TGTGCCAGCAGCCTTATGGGACAGGGTAACGGGGAGCTGTTTTTT.